The 13 T cell receptor beta chains in this list originate from one sample, sequenced in a study of cytomegalovirus exposure and HLA in healthy donors. The PCR ran on 60 Vbeta and 13 Jbeta primers. The data were produced by immunoSEQ multiplex PCR, yet TCRdb's version contains in-frame clones alone and is incomplete. This table holds tens of thousands of clones. The sequenced sample consisted of PBMCs. All receptors come from a man in his fifties in good health and CMV-seropositive.

The chain has TRBV28 and TRBJ2-7, with 7 bases lining up with TRBD2. The CDR3 consists of 13 residues. V lost 7 bases to trimming and J lost 11 bases; unmatched junction nucleotides: 14. The V gene's germline CDR1 is MDHEN and CDR2 SYDVKM. The CDR3 nucleotides are TGTGCCAGCACCACGACTAGCATTTGGGAGGAGTACTTC. Amino acids: CASTTTSIWEEYF.

The CDR3 spells CAWSGAGPRSSYNEQFF. The CDR3 DNA follows: TGTGCCTGGAGTGGAGCGGGTCCCAGGAGCTCCTACAATGAGCAGTTCTTC. The genes are TRBV30 and TRBJ2-1, with D possibly being TRBD2 (6 bases). Germline V gives CDR1 GTSNPN, CDR2 SVGIG (reference sequence). V gave up 1 base and J gave up 0 bases, with 16 bases separating them. The CDR3 has 17 amino acids.

This rearrangement joins TRBV5-1 to TRBJ1-2; 8 positions match TRBD1. CDR1 is SGHRS, CDR2 YFSETQ, per germline. The CDR3 sequence is 15 residues long. J was trimmed by 9 bases and V by 4 bases; bases with no gene match: 14. The CDR3 loop reads CASSPRPGTGGSYTF. The CDR3, as DNA: TGCGCCAGCAGCCCCCGACCGGGGACAGGCGGGAGCTACACCTTC.

The chain recombines TRBV18 with TRBJ2-5; D might be TRBD1 (5 bases). V was cut by 4 bases and J by 0 bases, with 12 bases left in between. CDR1 is KGHSH and CDR2 is LQKENI in the germline V gene. CDR3 length: 15 residues. The CDR3 nucleotides are TGTGCCAGCTCACGCTTGGACAAGAACCAAGAGACCCAGTACTTC. Translating it yields CASSRLDKNQETQYF.

The chain is built from TRBV25-1 and TRBJ2-5; 8 nucleotides match TRBD2. Germline CDR1 reads MGHDK; CDR2 reads SYGVNS. This CDR3 has 14 amino acids. Trimming cost V 4 bases and J 4 bases; bases outside gene matches: 5. The DNA of the CDR3 is TGTGCCAGCAGTGGGAGCGGGAGCTTAGAGACCCAGTACTTC. This encodes CASSGSGSLETQYF.

The chain uses TRBV6-5 and TRBJ1-2; D might be TRBD1 (6 bases). This CDR3 has 15 amino acids. Germline V gene sequence: CDR1 MNHEY, CDR2 SVGAGI. Trimming removed 2 bases at V and 4 bases at J, with 14 bases between. CDR3 loop: CASSYGGDTSYGYTF. The CDR3 bases are TGTGCCAGCAGTTACGGGGGGGACACTAGCTATGGCTACACCTTC.

The chain combines TRBV5-6 with TRBJ2-7, with TRBD2 as a possible D gene (5 bases). CDR3 length equals 14 residues. The germline V and J ends were trimmed by 2 bases and 5 bases, with 14 bases remaining between them. Germline V CDR1 and CDR2: SGHDT, YYEEEE. The CDR3 DNA reads as TGTGCCAGCAGCTTTGGTACGGGGAGCGACGAGCAGTACTTC. It encodes CASSFGTGSDEQYF.

V gene TRBV30 combines with J gene TRBJ1-1, with D possibly matching TRBD1 (6 bases). Trimming took 5 bases from V and 6 from J, leaving 19 bases between them. Germline V CDR1 and CDR2: GTSNPN, SVGIG (reference sequence). The CDR3 runs 14 residues. The CDR3 loop is CAWAPYFRGAEAFF. DNA for the CDR3: TGTGCCTGGGCCCCTTATTTCAGGGGAGCTGAAGCTTTCTTT.

The genes are TRBV18 and TRBJ2-3; tentatively, D is TRBD2 (6 bases). CDR1 is KGHSH and CDR2 is LQKENI in the germline V gene. This CDR3 region has 13 residues. V was clipped by 11 bases and J by 0 bases, with 12 bases between them. CDR3 bases: TGTGCCTCCTCGGGGGAGAGCACAGATACGCAGTATTTT. This gives the protein CASSGESTDTQYF. Looking up the rest from reference TRBV18 and TRBJ2-3 gives the full variable domain: NAGVMQNPRHLVRRRGQEARLRCSPMKGHSHVYWYRQLPEEGLKFMVYLQKENIIDESGMPKERFSAEFPKEGPSILRIQQVVRGDSAAYFCASSGESTDTQYFGPGTRLTVL.

The rearrangement links TRBV5-6 to TRBJ1-1; D may be TRBD1 (6 bases). This CDR3 has 13 amino acids. In germline, CDR1 is SGHDT, CDR2 YYEEEE. V lost 10 bases and J lost 2, with 15 bases in between. This CDR3 reads CAYNRGGNTEAFF. The CDR3 bases are TGTGCCTACAATCGGGGGGGCAACACTGAAGCTTTCTTT. Combining the CDR3 with reference TRBV5-6 and TRBJ1-1 gives the whole variable domain DAGVTQSPTHLIKTRGQQVTLRCSPKSGHDTVSWYQQALGQGPQFIFQYYEEEERQRGNFPDRFSGHQFPNYSSELNVNALLLGDSALYLCAYNRGGNTEAFFGQGTRLTVV.

The chain recombines TRBV4-3 with TRBJ2-2; 7 nucleotides agree with TRBD2. The CDR3 contains 15 residues. J gave up 0 bases and V 2 bases, and 0 bases lay outside the gene matches. In germline, CDR1 is LGHNA, CDR2 YSLEER. CDR3 sequence: CASSQSGTNTGELFF. The CDR3 DNA is TGCGCCAGCAGCCAAAGCGGGACGAACACCGGGGAGCTGTTTTTT.

The rearrangement joins TRBV19 to TRBJ1-2; 7 positions agree with TRBD1. After removal of 8 bases from V and 4 bases from J, the junction contained 4 bases not matched to a gene. CDR1 and CDR2 (germline): LNHDA, SQIVND (reference sequence). The length of the CDR3 is 12 residues. CDR3 in DNA: TGTGCCAGTGAGGGGGCGACCTATGGCTACACCTTC. Translation gives CASEGATYGYTF.

The chain recombines TRBV30 with TRBJ2-2, with 7 positions matching TRBD1. Germline CDR1 GTSNPN, CDR2 SVGIG (reference sequence). With V trimmed by 8 bases and J by 1 base, 7 bases remained unmatched. The CDR3 runs 14 residues. CDR3 DNA: TGTGCCGGCCCGACAGGGCGGAACACCGGGGAGCTGTTTTTT. It encodes CAGPTGRNTGELFF. The full variable domain, rest sourced from reference TRBV30 and TRBJ2-2, is SQTIHQWPATLVQPVGSPLSLECTVEGTSNPNLYWYRQAAGRGLQLLFYSVGIGQISSEVPQNLSASRPQDRQFILSSKKLLLSDSGFYLCAGPTGRNTGELFFGEGSRLTVL.